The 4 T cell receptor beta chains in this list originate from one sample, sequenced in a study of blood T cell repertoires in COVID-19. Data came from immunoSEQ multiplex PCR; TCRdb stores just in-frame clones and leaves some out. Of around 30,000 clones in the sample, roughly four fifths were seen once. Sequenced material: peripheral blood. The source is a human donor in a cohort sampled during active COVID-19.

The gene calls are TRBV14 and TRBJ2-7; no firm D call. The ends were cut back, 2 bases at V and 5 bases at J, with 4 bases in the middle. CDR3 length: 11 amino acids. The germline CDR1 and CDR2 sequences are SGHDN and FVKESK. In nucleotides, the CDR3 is TGTGCCAGCAGCCAATTCAACGAGCAGTACTTC. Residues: CASSQFNEQYF. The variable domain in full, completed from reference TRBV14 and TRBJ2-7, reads EAGVTQFPSHSVIEKGQTVTLRCDPISGHDNLYWYRRVMGKEIKFLLHFVKESKQDESGMPNNRFLAERTGGTYSTLKVQPAELEDSGVYFCASSQFNEQYFGPGTRLTVT.

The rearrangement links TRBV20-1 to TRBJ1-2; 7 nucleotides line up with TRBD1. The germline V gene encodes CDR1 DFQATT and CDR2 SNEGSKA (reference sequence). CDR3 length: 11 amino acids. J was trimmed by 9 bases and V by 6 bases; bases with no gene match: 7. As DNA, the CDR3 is TGCAGTGCGGAAATACAGGGGCGCTACACCTTC. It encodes CSAEIQGRYTF.

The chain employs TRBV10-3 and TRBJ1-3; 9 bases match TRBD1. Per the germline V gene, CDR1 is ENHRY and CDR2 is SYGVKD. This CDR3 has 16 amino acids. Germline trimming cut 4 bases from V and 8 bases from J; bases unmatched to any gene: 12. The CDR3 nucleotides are TGTGCCATCAGTGTAAGGGGACAGGGCTTTTCGGACACCATATATTTT. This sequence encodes CAISVRGQGFSDTIYF.

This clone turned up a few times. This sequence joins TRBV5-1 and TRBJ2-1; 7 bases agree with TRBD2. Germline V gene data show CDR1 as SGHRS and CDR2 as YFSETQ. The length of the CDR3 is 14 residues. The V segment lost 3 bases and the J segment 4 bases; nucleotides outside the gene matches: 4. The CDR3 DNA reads TGCGCCAGCAGCTCCAGCGGGGCTTACAATGAGCAGTTCTTC. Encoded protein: CASSSSGAYNEQFF.